The 4 T cell receptor beta chains reported below all come from one sample, sequenced in a study of regulatory T cells in long-lasting Graves disease. Arm-PCR of CDR3 regions and iRepertoire HTBI primers were the basis on which TCR beta libraries were built. A single record per CDR3 protein comes from TCRdb applying MiXCR to the multiplex PCR reads. The table records around 250,000 distinct CDR3 sequences, about 20% of them present only once. Time point: newly diagnosed GD, antithyroid drugs for less than 3 months. PBMC-extracted RNA yielded the TCR library. A further study also used this sample, focusing on T cells in Graves' hyperthyroidism and ophthalmopathy.

Sample: peripheral blood mononuclear cells (PBMCs), taken at new diagnosis, from a patient treated with antithyroid drugs. The source of these receptors is a woman in her twenties or thirties with Graves disease.

This chain connects TRBV20-1 to TRBJ1-4; no clear D. The CDR3 has 15 amino acids. Trimming stripped 0 bases from V and 0 bases from J, with 8 bases between. The germline gives CDR1 DFQATT, CDR2 SNEGSKA (reference sequence). CDR3 in amino acids: CSARDQPATNEKLFF. The CDR3 DNA is TGCAGTGCTAGAGATCAGCCCGCAACTAATGAAAAACTGTTTTTT.

This clonotype was counted ten times or more. V and J are TRBV10-2 and TRBJ2-6, with D unclear. The length of the CDR3 is 14 residues. V dropped 3 bases and J dropped 2 bases, with 5 bases sitting between them. Germline assignment: CDR1 WSHSY and CDR2 SAAADI. The chain's CDR3 is CASSESAGANVLTF. CDR3 sequence (DNA): TGCGCCAGCAGTGAATCAGCTGGGGCCAACGTCCTGACTTTC.

This clonotype is a singleton in its sample. It is likely a read error: a sequence one base away is far more abundant. The chain uses TRBV14 and TRBJ1-2, with TRBD1 identical over 7 bases. CDR1 is SGHDN, CDR2 FVKESK, per germline. The CDR3 is made up of 13 amino acids. After removal of 3 bases from V and 3 bases from J, the junction contained 1 base not matched to a gene. CDR3 sequence (DNA): TGTGCCAGCAGCCAGGGACAGTACTATGGCTACACCTTC. This encodes CASSQGQYYGYTF.

In the case of this clonotype: A read error is possible here, since a much larger clone lies one base away. The chain joins TRBV9 to TRBJ1-2, with D possibly matching TRBD1 (5 bases). CDR1 is SGDLS, CDR2 YYNGEE, per germline. This CDR3 region has 14 residues. V dropped 3 bases and J dropped 3 bases, with 12 bases sitting between them. The CDR3 here is CASSEGVGDYGYTF. CDR3 nucleotides: TGTGCCAGCAGCGAAGGTGTAGGGGACTATGGCTACACCTTC.